Listed here is a single TCR beta chain. Under the authors' procedure: Amplified reference gene primers provided the basis for estimating nucleated cell counts. Libraries were prepared by immunoSEQ multiplex PCR; TCRdb keeps only in-frame clonotypes and omits some of them. V, J and clone size reflect that table, while D and trimming were determined from the DNA. The sample holds some 50,000 clones; about 83% are singletons and the top ten take roughly 8.2%. There are 14 residues in the CDR3. Germline CDR1 and CDR2: MDHEN and SYDVKM. The V and J ends lost 6 bases and 0 bases, in that order; junction bases with no gene match: 4. This sample was included in a study of blood T cell repertoires in COVID-19. The overall study: Some COVID-19 samples were acute and others convalescent; all came from the United States, Italy and Spain. PBMCs, B-cell-depleted T cells, or T cells provided the cDNA or gDNA that made up the material.

The V call is TRBV28, the J call TRBJ1-2; the match to TRBD1 covers 7 bases. This receptor was taken from an older man in a cohort sampled during active COVID-19. Sample: peripheral blood. In DNA, the CDR3 is TGTGCCAGCAGCCGCGGGACAGCTAACTATGGCTACACCTTC. It yields the protein CASSRGTANYGYTF.